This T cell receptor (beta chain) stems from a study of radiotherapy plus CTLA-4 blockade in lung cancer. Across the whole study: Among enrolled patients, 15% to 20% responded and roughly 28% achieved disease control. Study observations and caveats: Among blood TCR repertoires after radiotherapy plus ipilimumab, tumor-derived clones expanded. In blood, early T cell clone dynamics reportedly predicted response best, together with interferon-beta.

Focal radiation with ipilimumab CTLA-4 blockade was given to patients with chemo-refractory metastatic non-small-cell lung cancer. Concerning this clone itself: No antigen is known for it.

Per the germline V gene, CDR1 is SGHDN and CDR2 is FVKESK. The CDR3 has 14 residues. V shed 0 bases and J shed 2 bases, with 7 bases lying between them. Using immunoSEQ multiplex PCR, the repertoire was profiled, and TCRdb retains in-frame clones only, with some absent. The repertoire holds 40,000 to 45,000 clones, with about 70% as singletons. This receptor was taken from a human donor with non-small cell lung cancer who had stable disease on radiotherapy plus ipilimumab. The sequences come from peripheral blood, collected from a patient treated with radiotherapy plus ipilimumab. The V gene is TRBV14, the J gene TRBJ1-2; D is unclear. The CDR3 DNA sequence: TGTGCCAGCAGCCAAGATTCGAGGAACTATGGCTACACCTTC. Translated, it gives CASSQDSRNYGYTF.